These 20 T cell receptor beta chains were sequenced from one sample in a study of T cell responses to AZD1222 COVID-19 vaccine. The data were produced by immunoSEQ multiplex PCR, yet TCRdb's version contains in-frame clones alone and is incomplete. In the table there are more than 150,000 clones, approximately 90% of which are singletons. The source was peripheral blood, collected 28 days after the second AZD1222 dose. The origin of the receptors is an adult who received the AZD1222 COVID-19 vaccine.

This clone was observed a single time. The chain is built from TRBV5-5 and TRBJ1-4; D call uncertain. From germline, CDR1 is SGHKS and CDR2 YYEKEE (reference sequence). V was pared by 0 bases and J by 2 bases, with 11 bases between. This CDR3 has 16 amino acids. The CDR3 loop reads CASSLEGGRTNEKLFF. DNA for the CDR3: TGTGCCAGCAGCTTGGAGGGAGGGAGGACTAATGAAAAACTGTTTTTT.

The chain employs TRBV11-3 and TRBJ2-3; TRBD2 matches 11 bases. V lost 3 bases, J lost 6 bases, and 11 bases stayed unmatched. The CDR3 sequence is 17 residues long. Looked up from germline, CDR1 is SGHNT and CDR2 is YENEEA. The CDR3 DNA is TGTGCCAGCAGCTTGGGACTCGGGTCTAGCGGGGGGGATACGCAGTATTTT. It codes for CASSLGLGSSGGDTQYF.

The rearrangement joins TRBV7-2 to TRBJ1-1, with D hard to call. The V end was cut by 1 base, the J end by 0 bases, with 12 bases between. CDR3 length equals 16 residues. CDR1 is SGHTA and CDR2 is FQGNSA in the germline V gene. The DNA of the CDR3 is TGTGCCAGCAGCTTAGGGGTTAAAGCCTTGAACACTGAAGCTTTCTTT. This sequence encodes CASSLGVKALNTEAFF.

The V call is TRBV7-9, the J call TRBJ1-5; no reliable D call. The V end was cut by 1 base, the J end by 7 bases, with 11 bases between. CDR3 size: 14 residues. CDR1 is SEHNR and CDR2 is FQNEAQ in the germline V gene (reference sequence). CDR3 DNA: TGTGCCAGCAGCTTAGGTGGGTCTGGCCAGCCCCAGCATTTT. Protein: CASSLGGSGQPQHF.

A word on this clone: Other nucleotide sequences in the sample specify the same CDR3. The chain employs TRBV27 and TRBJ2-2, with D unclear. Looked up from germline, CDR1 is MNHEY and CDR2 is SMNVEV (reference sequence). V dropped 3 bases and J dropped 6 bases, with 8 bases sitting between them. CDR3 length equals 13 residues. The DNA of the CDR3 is TGTGCCAGCAGTTTGCTGGGTGCCGGGGAGCTGTTTTTT. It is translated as CASSLLGAGELFF.

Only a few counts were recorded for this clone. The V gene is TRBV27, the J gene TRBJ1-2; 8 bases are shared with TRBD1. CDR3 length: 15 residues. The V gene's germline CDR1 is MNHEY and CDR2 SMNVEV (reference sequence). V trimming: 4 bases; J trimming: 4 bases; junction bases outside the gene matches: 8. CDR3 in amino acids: CASSYARTGTYGYTF. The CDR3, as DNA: TGTGCCAGCAGTTACGCCCGGACAGGGACCTATGGCTACACCTTC.

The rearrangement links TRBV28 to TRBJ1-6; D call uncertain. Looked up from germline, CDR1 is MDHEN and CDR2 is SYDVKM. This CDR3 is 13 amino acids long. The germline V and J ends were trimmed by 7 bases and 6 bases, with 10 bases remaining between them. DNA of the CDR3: TGTGCCAGCAAGGCTTTGAGTAATTCACCCCTCCACTTT. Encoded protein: CASKALSNSPLHF.

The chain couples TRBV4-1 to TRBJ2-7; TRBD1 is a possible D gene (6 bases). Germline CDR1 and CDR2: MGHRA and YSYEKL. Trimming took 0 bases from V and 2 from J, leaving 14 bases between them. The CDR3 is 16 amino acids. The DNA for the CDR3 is TGCGCCAGCAGCCAAGAATCCCAGGGGTTCCCCTACGAGCAGTACTTC. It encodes CASSQESQGFPYEQYF.

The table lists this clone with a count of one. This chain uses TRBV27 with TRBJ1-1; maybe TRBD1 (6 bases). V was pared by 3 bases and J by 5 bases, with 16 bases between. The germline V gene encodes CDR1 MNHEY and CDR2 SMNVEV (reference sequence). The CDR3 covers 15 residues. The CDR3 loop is CASSFKGGTGTEAFF. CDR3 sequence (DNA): TGTGCCAGCAGTTTTAAAGGGGGAACGGGTACTGAAGCTTTCTTT.

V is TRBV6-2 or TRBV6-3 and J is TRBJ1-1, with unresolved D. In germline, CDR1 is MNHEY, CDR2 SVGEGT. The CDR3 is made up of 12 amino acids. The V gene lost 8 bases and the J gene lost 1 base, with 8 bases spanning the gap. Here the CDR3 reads CASGRGNTEAFF. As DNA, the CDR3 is TGTGCCAGCGGCCGGGGGAACACTGAAGCTTTCTTT.

As DNA, the CDR3 is TGCGCCAGCAGCTTGAAAGGGACGGCCAGCTCTGGGGCCAACGTCCTGACTTTC. Translated: CASSLKGTASSGANVLTF. The rearrangement joins TRBV5-1 to TRBJ2-6; D possibly matches TRBD1 or TRBD2 (5 bases each). The CDR3 consists of 18 residues. The V gene's germline CDR1 is SGHRS and CDR2 YFSETQ. V gave up 1 base and J gave up 0 bases, with 14 bases separating them.

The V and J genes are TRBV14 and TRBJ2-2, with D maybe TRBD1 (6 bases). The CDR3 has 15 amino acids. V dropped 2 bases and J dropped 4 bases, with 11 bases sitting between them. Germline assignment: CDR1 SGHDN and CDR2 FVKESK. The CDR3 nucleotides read TGTGCCAGCAGCCAAACGGACAGTCCCACCGGGGAGCTGTTTTTT. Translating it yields CASSQTDSPTGELFF.

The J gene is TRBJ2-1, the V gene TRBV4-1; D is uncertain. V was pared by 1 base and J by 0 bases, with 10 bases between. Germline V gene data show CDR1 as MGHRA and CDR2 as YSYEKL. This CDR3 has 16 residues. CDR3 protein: CASSQVDIISYNEQFF. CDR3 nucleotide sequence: TGCGCCAGCAGCCAAGTTGACATCATCTCCTACAATGAGCAGTTCTTC.

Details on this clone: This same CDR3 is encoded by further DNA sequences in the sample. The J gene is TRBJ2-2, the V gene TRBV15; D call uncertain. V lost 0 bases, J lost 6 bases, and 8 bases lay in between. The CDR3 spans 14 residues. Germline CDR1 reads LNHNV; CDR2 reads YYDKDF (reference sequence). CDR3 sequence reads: CATSRDLGPGELFF. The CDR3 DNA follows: TGTGCCACCAGCAGAGATCTGGGCCCCGGGGAGCTGTTTTTT. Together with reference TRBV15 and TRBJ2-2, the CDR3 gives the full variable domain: DAMVIQNPRYQVTQFGKPVTLSCSQTLNHNVMYWYQQKSSQAPKLLFHYYDKDFNNEADTPDNFQSRRPNTSFCFLDIRSPGLGDTAMYLCATSRDLGPGELFFGEGSRLTVL.

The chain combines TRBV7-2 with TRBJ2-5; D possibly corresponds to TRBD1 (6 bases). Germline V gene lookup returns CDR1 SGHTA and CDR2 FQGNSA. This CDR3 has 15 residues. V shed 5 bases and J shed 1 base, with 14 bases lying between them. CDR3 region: CASSRNRDIQETQYF. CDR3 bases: TGTGCCAGCAGCCGGAACCGGGACATCCAAGAGACCCAGTACTTC.

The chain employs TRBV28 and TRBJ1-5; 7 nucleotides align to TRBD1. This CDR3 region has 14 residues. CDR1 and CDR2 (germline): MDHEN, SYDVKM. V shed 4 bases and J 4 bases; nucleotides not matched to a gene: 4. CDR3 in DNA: TGTGCCAGCAGTTCAGACAGGGTGAATCAGCCCCAGCATTTT. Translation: CASSSDRVNQPQHF.

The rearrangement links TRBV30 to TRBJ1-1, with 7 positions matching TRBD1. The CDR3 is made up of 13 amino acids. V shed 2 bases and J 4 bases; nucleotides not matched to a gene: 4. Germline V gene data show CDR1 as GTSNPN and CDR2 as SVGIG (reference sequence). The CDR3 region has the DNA TGTGCCTGGAGTCCACAGGGGAGCACTGAAGCTTTCTTT. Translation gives CAWSPQGSTEAFF. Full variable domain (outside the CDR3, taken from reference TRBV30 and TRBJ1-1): SQTIHQWPATLVQPVGSPLSLECTVEGTSNPNLYWYRQAAGRGLQLLFYSVGIGQISSEVPQNLSASRPQDRQFILSSKKLLLSDSGFYLCAWSPQGSTEAFFGQGTRLTVV.

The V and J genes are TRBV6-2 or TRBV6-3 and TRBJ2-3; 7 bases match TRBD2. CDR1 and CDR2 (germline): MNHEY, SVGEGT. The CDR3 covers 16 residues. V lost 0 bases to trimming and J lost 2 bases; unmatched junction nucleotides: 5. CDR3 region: CASSYSRGDHTDTQYF. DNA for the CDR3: TGTGCCAGCAGTTACTCCCGGGGGGACCACACAGATACGCAGTATTTT.

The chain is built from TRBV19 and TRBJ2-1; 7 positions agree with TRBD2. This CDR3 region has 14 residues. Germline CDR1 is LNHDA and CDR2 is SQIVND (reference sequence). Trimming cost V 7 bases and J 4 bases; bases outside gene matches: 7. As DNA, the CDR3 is TGTGCCAGTACCTCGGCTAGCGGTTACAATGAGCAGTTCTTC. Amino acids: CASTSASGYNEQFF.

The CDR3 DNA reads TGTGCCAGCAGCCCATCAGGAGCCTCCTACGAGCAGTACTTC. The encoded protein is CASSPSGASYEQYF. V gene TRBV7-8 combines with J gene TRBJ2-7; no clear D. Germline V lookup: CDR1 SGHVS, CDR2 FQNEAQ. Deletions cut 5 bases from V and 0 bases from J, with 11 bases between. The CDR3 runs to 14 residues.